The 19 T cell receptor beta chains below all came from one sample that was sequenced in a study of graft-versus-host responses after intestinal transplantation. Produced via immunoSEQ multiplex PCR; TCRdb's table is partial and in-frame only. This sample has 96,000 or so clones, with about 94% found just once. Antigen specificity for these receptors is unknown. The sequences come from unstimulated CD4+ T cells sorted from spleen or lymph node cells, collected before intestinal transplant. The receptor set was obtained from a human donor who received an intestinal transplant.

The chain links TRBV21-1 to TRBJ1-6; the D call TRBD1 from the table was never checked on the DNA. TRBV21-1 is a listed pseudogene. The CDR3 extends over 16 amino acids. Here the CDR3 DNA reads TGTGCCAGCAGCGCCCCGGGACAGGTGTATAATTCACCCCTCCACTTT. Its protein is CASSAPGQVYNSPLHF.

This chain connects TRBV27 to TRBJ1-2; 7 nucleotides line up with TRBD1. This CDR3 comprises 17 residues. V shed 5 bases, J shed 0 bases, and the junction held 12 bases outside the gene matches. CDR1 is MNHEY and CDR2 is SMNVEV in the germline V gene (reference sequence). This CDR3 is CASSPNPTGWANYGYTF. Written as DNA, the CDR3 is TGTGCCAGCAGTCCAAACCCGACAGGGTGGGCTAACTATGGCTACACCTTC.

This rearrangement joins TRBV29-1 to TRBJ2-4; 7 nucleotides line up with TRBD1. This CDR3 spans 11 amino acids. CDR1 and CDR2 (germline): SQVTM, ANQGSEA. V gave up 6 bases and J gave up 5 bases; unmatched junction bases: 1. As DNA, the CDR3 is TGCAGCGTCGGGACAGAAAACATTCAGTACTTC. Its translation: CSVGTENIQYF.

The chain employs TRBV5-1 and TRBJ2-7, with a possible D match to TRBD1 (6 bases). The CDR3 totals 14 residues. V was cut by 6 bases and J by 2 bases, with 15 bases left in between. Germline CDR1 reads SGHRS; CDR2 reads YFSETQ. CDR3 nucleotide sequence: TGCGCCAGCACTCGGACAGTGACGACCTACGAGCAGTACTTC. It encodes CASTRTVTTYEQYF.

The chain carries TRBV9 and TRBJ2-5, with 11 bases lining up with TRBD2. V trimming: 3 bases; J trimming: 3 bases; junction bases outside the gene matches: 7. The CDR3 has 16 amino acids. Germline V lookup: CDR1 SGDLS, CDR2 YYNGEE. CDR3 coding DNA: TGTGCCAGCAGCGCCCTTAGCGGGAGGGCTGAAGAGACCCAGTACTTC. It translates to CASSALSGRAEETQYF.

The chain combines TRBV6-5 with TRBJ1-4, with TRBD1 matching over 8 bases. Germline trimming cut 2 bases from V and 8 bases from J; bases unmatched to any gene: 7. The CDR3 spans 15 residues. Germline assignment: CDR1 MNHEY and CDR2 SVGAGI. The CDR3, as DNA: TGTGCCAGCAGTTACCACAGGGGGGGGCGGGAAAAACTGTTTTTT. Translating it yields CASSYHRGGREKLFF.

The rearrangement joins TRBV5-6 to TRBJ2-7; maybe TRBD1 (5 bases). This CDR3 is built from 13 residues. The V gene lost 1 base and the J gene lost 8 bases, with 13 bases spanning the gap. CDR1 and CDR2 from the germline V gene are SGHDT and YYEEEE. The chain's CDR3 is CASSLLRDYKQYF. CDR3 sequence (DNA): TGTGCCAGCAGCTTGCTCAGGGATTATAAGCAGTACTTC.

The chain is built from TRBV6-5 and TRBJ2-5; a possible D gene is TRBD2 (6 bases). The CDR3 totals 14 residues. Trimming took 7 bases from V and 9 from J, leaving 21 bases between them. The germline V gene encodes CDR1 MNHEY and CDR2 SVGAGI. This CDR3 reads CASTQSGTPGPQYF. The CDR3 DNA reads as TGTGCCAGCACCCAAAGTGGGACTCCCGGGCCCCAGTACTTC.

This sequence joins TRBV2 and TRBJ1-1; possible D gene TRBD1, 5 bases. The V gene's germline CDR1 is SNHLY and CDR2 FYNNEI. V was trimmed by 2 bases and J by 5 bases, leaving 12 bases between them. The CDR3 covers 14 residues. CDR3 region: CASSETQGRTEAFF. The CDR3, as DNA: TGTGCCAGCAGTGAAACTCAGGGTAGGACTGAAGCTTTCTTT.

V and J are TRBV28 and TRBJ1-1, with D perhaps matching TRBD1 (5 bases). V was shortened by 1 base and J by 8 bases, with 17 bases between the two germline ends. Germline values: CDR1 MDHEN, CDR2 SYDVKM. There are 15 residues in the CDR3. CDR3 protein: CASSLFAGLGPEAFF. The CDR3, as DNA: TGTGCCAGCAGTTTATTTGCGGGATTGGGGCCCGAAGCTTTCTTT.

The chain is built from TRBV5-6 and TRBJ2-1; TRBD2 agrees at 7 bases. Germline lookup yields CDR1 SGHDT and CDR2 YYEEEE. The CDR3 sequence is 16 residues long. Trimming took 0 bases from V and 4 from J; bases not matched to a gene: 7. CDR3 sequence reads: CASSLAVGAGYNEQFF. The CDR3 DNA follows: TGTGCCAGCAGCTTGGCCGTTGGAGCGGGGTACAATGAGCAGTTCTTC.

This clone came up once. The chain's CDR3 is CASSQPRNTEAFF. The CDR3 nucleotides read TGCGCCAGCAGCCAACCCCGGAACACTGAAGCTTTCTTT. This chain connects TRBV4-1 to TRBJ1-1; D not resolved. CDR1 MGHRA and CDR2 YSYEKL come from the germline V gene. V gave up 2 bases and J gave up 1 base, with 5 bases separating them. CDR3 length: 13 residues.

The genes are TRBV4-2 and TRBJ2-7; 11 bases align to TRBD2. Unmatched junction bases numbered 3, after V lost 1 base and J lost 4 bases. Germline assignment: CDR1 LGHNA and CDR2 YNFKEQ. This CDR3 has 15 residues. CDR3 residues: CASSQGGLAAYEQYF. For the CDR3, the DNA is TGTGCCAGCAGCCAAGGGGGACTAGCGGCGTACGAGCAGTACTTC.

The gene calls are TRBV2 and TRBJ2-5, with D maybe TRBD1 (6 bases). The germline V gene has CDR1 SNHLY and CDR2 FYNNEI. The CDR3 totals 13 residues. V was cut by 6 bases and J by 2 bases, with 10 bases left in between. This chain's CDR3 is CASSRDTQETQYF. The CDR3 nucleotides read TGTGCCAGCAGCCGGGACACGCAAGAGACCCAGTACTTC.

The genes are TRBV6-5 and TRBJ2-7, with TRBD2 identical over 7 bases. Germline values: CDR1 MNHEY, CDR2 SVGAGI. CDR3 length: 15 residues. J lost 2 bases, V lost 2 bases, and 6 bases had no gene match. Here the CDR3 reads CASSYGVAGPYEQYF. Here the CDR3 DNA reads TGTGCCAGCAGTTACGGGGTAGCGGGTCCCTACGAGCAGTACTTC.

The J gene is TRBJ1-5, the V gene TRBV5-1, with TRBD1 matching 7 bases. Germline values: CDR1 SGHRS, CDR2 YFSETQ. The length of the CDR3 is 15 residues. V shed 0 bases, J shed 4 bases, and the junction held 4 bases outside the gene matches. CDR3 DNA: TGCGCCAGCAGCTTGGAGGGACAGTTTAATCAGCCCCAGCATTTT. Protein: CASSLEGQFNQPQHF. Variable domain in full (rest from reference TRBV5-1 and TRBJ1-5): KAGVTQTPRYLIKTRGQQVTLSCSPISGHRSVSWYQQTPGQGLQFLFEYFSETQRNKGNFPGRFSGRQFSNSRSEMNVSTLELGDSALYLCASSLEGQFNQPQHFGDGTRLSIL.

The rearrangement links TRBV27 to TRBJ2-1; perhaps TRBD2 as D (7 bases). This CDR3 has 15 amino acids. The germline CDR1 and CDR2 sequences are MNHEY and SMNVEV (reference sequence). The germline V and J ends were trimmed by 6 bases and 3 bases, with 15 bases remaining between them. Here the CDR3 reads CASSPRGAVYNEQFF. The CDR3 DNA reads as TGTGCCAGCAGCCCTCGGGGGGCAGTCTACAATGAGCAGTTCTTC.

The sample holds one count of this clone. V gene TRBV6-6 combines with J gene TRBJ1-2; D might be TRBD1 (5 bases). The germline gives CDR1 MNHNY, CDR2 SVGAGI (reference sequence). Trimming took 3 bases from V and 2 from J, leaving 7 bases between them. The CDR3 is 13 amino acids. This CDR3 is CASSYNRNYGYTF. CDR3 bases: TGTGCCAGCAGTTATAACAGGAACTATGGCTACACCTTC.

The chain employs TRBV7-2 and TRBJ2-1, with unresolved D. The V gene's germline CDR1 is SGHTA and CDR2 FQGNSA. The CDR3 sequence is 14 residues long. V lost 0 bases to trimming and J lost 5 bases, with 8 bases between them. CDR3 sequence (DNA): TGTGCCAGCAGCTTAGCGTTCCGAGACAATGAGCAGTTCTTC. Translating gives CASSLAFRDNEQFF.